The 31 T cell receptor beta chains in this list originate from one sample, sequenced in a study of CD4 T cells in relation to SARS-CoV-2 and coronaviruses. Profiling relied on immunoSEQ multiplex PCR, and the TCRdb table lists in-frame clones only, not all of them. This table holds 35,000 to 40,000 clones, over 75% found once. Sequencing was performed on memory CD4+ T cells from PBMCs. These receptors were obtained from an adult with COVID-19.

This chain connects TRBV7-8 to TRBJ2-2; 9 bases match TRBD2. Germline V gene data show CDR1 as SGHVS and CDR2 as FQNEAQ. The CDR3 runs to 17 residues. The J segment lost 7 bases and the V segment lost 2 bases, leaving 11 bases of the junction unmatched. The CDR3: CASSLSLPSGIIGELFF. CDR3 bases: TGTGCCAGCAGCTTATCCCTCCCTAGCGGGATAATCGGGGAGCTGTTTTTT.

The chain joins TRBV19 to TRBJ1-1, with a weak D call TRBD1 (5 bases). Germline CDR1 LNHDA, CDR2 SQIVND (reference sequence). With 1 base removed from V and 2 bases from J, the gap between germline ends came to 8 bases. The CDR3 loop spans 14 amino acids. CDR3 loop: CASSIVRGNTEAFF. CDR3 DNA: TGTGCCAGTAGTATAGTTAGGGGAAACACTGAAGCTTTCTTT.

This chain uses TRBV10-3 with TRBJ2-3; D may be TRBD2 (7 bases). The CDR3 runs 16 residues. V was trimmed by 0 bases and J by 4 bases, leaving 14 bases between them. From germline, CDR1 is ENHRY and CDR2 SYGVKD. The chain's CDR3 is CAISESGGRGSDTQYF. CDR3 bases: TGTGCCATCAGTGAGTCTGGAGGGAGGGGGTCAGATACGCAGTATTTT.

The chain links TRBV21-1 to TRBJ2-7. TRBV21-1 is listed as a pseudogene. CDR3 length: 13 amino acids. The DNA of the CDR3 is TGTGCCAGCAGCAAGCGACCCTCCTACGAGCAGTACTTC. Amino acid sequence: CASSKRPSYEQYF.

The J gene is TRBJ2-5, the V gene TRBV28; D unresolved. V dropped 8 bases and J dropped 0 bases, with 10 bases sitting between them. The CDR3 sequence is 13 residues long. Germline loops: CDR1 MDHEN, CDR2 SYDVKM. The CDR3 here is CASSVQYQETQYF. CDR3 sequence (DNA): TGTGCCAGCTCCGTACAGTACCAAGAGACCCAGTACTTC.

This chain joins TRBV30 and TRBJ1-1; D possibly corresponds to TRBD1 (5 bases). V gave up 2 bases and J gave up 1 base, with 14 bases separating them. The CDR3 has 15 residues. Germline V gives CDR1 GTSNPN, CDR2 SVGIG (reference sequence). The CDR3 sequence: CAWSQPGTENTEAFF. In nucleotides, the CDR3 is TGTGCCTGGAGTCAGCCCGGGACGGAGAACACTGAAGCTTTCTTT.

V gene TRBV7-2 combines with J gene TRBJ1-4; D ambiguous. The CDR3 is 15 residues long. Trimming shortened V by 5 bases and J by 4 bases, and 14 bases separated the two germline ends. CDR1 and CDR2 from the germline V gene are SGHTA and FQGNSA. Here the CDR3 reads CASSAYSAGNEKLFF. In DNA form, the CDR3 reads TGTGCCAGCAGCGCGTACAGCGCTGGTAATGAAAAACTGTTTTTT. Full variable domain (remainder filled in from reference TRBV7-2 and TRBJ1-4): GAGVSQSPSNKVTEKGKDVELRCDPISGHTALYWYRQSLGQGLEFLIYFQGNSAPDKSGLPSDRFSAERTGGSVSTLTIQRTQQEDSAVYLCASSAYSAGNEKLFFGSGTQLSVL.

This CDR3 reads CASSSLQYQETQYF. As DNA, the CDR3 is TGTGCCAGCAGTTCACTACAGTACCAAGAGACCCAGTACTTC. The V call is TRBV6-5, the J call TRBJ2-5; no firm D call. The CDR3 loop spans 14 amino acids. Germline V lookup: CDR1 MNHEY, CDR2 SVGAGI. Trimming removed 4 bases at V and 0 bases at J, with 9 bases between.

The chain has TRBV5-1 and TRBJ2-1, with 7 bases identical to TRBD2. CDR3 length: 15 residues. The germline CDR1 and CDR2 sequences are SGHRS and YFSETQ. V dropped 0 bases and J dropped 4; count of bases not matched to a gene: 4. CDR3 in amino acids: CASSLAGEGYNEQFF. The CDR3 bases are TGCGCCAGCAGCTTGGCCGGGGAGGGGTACAATGAGCAGTTCTTC.

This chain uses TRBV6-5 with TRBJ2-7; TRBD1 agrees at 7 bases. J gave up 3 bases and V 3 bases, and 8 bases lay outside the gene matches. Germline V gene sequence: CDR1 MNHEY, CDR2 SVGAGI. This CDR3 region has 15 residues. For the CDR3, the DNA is TGTGCCAGCAGTTATCAAGATAGGGACAGCTACGAGCAGTACTTC. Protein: CASSYQDRDSYEQYF.

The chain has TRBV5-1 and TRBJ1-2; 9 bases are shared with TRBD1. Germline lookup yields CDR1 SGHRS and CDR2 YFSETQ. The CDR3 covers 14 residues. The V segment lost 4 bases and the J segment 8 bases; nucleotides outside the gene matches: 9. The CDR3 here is CASSPGGQGYGYTF. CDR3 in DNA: TGCGCCAGCAGCCCGGGGGGACAGGGTTACGGCTACACCTTC.

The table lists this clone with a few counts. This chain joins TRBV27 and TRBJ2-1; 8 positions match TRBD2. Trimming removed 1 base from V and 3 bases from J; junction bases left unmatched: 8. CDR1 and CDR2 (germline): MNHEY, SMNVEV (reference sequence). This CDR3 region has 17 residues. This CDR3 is CASSLLFTGTSYNEQFF. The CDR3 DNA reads TGTGCCAGCAGTTTATTATTCACCGGGACTAGCTACAATGAGCAGTTCTTC.

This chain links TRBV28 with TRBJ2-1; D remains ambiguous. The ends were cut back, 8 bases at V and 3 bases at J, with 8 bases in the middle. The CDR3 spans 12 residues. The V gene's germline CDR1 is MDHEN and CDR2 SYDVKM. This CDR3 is CASWANYNEQFF. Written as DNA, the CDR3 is TGTGCCAGCTGGGCTAACTACAATGAGCAGTTCTTC.

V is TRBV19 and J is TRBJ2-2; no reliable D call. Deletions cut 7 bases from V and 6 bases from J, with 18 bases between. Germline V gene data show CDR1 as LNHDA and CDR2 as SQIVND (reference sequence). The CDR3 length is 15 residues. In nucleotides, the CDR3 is TGTGCCAGTAATACCGGAGACTTCTATCCCGGGGAGCTGTTTTTT. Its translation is CASNTGDFYPGELFF.

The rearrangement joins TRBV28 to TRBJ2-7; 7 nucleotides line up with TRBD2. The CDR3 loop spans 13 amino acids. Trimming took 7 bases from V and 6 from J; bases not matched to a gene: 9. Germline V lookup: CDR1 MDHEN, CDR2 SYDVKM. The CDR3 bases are TGTGCCAGCATGGGGAGGGGAGAGGCCGAGCAGTACTTC. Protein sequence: CASMGRGEAEQYF.

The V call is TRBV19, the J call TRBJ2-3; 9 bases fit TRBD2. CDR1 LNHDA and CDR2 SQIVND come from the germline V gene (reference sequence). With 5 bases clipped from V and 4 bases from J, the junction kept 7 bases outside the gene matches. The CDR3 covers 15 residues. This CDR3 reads CASSPIAGEADTQYF. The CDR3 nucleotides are TGTGCCAGTAGTCCGATAGCGGGAGAGGCAGATACGCAGTATTTT. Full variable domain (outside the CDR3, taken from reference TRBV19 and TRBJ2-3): DGGITQSPKYLFRKEGQNVTLSCEQNLNHDAMYWYRQDPGQGLRLIYYSQIVNDFQKGDIAEGYSVSREKKESFPLTVTSAQKNPTAFYLCASSPIAGEADTQYFGPGTRLTVL.

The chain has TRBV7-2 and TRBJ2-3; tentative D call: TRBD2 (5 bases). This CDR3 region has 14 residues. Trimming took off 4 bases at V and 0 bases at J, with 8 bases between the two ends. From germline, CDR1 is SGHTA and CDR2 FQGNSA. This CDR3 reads CASSSRTSTDTQYF. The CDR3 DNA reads TGTGCCAGCAGCTCCCGGACTAGCACAGATACGCAGTATTTT. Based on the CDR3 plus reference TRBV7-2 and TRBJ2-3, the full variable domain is GAGVSQSPSNKVTEKGKDVELRCDPISGHTALYWYRQSLGQGLEFLIYFQGNSAPDKSGLPSDRFSAERTGGSVSTLTIQRTQQEDSAVYLCASSSRTSTDTQYFGPGTRLTVL.

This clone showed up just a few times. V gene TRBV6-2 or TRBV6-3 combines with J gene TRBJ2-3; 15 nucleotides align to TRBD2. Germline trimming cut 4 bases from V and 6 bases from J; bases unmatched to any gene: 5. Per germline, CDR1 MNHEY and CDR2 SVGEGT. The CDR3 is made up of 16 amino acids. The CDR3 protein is CASSWGLAGGQDTQYF. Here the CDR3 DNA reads TGTGCCAGCAGTTGGGGACTAGCGGGAGGACAGGATACGCAGTATTTT.

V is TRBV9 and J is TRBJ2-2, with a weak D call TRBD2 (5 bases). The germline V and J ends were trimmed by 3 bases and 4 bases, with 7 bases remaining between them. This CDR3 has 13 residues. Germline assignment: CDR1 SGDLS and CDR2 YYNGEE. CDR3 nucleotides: TGTGCCAGCAGCGCAGGAGGCACCGGGGAGCTGTTTTTT. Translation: CASSAGGTGELFF.

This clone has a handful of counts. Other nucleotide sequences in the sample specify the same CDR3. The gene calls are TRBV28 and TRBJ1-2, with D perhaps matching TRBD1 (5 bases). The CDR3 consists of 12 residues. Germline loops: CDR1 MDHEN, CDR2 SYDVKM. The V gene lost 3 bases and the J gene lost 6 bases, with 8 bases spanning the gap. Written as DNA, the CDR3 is TGTGCCAGCAGTTTTGGAGGGGATGGCTACACCTTC. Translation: CASSFGGDGYTF.

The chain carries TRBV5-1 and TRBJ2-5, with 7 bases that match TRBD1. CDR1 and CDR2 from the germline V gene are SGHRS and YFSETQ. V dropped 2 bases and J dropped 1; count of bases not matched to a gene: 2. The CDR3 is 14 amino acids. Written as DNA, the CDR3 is TGCGCCAGCAGCTTAACAGGGGCCCAAGAGACCCAGTACTTC. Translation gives CASSLTGAQETQYF.

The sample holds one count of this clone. CDR3 protein: CASSEGALNGYTF. In DNA form, the CDR3 reads TGTGCCAGCTCAGAAGGGGCACTAAATGGCTACACCTTC. The V and J genes are TRBV14 and TRBJ1-2, with D possibly TRBD1 on 5 matching bases. V was trimmed by 8 bases and J by 6 bases, leaving 16 bases between them. Germline V gene data show CDR1 as SGHDN and CDR2 as FVKESK. The CDR3 runs to 13 residues.

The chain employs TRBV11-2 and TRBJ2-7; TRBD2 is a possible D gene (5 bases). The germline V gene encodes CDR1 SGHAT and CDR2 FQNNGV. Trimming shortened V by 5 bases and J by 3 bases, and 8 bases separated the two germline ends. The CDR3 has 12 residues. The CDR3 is CASSPDFYEQYF. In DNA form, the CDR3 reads TGTGCCAGCAGCCCGGACTTCTACGAGCAGTACTTC. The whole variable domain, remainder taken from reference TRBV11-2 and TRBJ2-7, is EAGVAQSPRYKIIEKRQSVAFWCNPISGHATLYWYQQILGQGPKLLIQFQNNGVVDDSQLPKDRFSAERLKGVDSTLKIQPAKLEDSAVYLCASSPDFYEQYFGPGTRLTVT.

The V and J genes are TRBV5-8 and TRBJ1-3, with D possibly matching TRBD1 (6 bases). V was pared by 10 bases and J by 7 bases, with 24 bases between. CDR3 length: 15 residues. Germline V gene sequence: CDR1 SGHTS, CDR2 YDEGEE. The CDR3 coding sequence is TGTGCCGGATCCTACGACAGGAGACGGAGGAACACCATATATTTT. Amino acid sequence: CAGSYDRRRRNTIYF. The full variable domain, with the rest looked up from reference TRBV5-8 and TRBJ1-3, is EAGVTQSPTHLIKTRGQQATLRCSPISGHTSVYWYQQALGLGLQFLLWYDEGEERNRGNFPPRFSGRQFPNYSSELNVNALELEDSALYLCAGSYDRRRRNTIYFGEGSWLTVV.

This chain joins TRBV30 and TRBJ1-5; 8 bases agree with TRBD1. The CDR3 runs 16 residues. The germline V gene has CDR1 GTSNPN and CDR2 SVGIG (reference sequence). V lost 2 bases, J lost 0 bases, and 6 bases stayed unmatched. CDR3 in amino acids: CAWSSAGGFSNQPQHF. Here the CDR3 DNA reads TGTGCCTGGAGTTCCGCAGGGGGCTTTAGCAATCAGCCCCAGCATTTT.

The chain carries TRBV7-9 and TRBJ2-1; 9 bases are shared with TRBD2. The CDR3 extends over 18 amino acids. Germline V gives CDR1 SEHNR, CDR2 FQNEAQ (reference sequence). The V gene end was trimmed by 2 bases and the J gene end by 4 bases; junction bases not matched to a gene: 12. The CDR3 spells CASSLFRVLAGAYNEQFF. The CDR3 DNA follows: TGTGCCAGCAGCTTATTCCGCGTTTTAGCGGGAGCGTACAATGAGCAGTTCTTC.

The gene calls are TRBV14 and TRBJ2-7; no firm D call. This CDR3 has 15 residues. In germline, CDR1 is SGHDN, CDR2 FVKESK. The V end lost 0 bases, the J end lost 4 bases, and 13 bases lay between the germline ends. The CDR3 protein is CASSQDLGSWYEQYF. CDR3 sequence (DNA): TGTGCCAGCAGCCAAGATCTCGGTTCCTGGTACGAGCAGTACTTC.

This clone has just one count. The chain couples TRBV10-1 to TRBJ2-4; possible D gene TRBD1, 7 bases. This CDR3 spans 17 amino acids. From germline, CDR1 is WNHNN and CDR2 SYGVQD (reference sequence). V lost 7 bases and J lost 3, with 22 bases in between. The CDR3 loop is CASKNQGGRRVKNIQYF. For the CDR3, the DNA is TGCGCCAGCAAAAATCAGGGGGGCCGGCGGGTCAAAAACATTCAGTACTTC.

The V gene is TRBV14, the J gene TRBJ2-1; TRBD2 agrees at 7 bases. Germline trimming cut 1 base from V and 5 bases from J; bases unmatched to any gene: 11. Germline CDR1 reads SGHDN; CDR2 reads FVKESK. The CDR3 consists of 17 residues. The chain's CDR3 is CASSQGLRLAVNNEQFF. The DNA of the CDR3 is TGTGCCAGCAGCCAAGGATTACGGCTAGCGGTCAACAATGAGCAGTTCTTC.

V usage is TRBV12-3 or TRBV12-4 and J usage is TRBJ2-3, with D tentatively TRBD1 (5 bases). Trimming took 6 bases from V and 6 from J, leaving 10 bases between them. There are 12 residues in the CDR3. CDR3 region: CASRRSGDTQYF. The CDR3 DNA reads TGTGCCAGCAGAAGATCAGGGGATACGCAGTATTTT.

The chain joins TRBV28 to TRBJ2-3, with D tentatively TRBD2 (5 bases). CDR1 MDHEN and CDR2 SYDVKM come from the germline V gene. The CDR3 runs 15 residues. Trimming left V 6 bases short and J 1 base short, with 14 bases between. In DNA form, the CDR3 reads TGTGCCAGCAGCCGATTCAAAGCGGGCACAGATACGCAGTATTTT. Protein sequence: CASSRFKAGTDTQYF.